The present T cell receptor beta chain was sequenced within a study of Ad26.COV2.S vaccination and SARS-CoV-2 variants. Study-level information: The authors gave Ad26.COV2.S intramuscularly, either once or twice 56 days apart.

Note on this clone: Antigen specificity is unknown.

Study-level points and caveats: The study found higher spike-specific TCR breadth in vaccine than placebo recipients. Possible underestimation of total T cell responses by the TCR breadth and depth analyses was noted.

As to treatment: approximately 18 received Ad26.COV2.S at low or high dose, single or two shots; about 5 received placebo; per-sample allocation not given. Samples came from day 63 after the first vaccine or placebo injection. The vaccine antigen was prefusion-stabilized Wuhan SARS-CoV-2 spike. From germline, CDR1 is SGHNT and CDR2 YENEEA. V lost 5 bases and J lost 2, with 19 bases in between. The CDR3 has 17 amino acids. Repertoires were generated with immunoSEQ multiplex PCR, while TCRdb's copy carries only in-frame clones and drops some. The sample comprises 300,000 to 350,000 clones, 90% of which are singletons, and 4.5% to 5.5% rests with the top ten.

This TCR derives from a person aged 18-60 years who received the Ad26.COV2.S COVID-19 vaccine or a placebo. The chain recombines TRBV11-3 with TRBJ2-1, with a weak D call TRBD1 (6 bases). The starting material was peripheral blood, obtained in a trial of Ad26.COV2.S vaccine versus placebo. CDR3 amino acids: CASSPSSRTATYNEQFF. CDR3 nucleotide sequence: TGTGCCAGCAGCCCATCCTCGCGGACAGCCACCTACAATGAGCAGTTCTTC.